Below, 18 T cell receptor beta chains from the same sample are listed, as sequenced in a study of T-cell memory formation after mild COVID-19. TCRdb re-derived calls from the 5' RACE reads in MiXCR, one entry per CDR3 protein. This table has approximately 200,000 distinct CDR3 sequences, 16% appearing once. The sequencing input was PBMCs or a T cell subset sorted from them (not recorded which). These receptors all stem from an adult woman who had mild COVID-19 (a few samples of this study predate the infection). Cell type and time point are not known.

This clonotype appeared once. Written as DNA, the CDR3 is TGTGCCAGCAGCACAAAGGCCACAGATACGCAGTATTTT. It yields the protein CASSTKATDTQYF. The chain links TRBV7-9 to TRBJ2-3, with D hard to call. V lost 5 bases to trimming and J lost 2 bases, with 8 bases between them. This CDR3 region has 13 residues. The germline CDR1 and CDR2 sequences are SEHNR and FQNEAQ (reference sequence).

The chain combines TRBV5-1 with TRBJ2-7, with a tentative D call TRBD2 (6 bases). The CDR3 is made up of 15 amino acids. Germline CDR1 and CDR2: SGHRS and YFSETQ. V was shortened by 4 bases and J by 7 bases, with 21 bases between the two germline ends. The CDR3 region is CASSPSGGVKGEQYF. The CDR3 DNA reads as TGCGCCAGCAGCCCGTCAGGCGGGGTAAAGGGAGAGCAGTACTTC.

The chain has TRBV3-1 and TRBJ2-5; no clear D gene. The CDR3 extends over 15 amino acids. Trimming left V 7 bases short and J 4 bases short, with 19 bases between. CDR1 is LGHDT and CDR2 is YNNKEL in the germline V gene (reference sequence). The CDR3 DNA reads as TGTGCCAGCACCTCATCAGGTGGACGTGCAGAGACCCAGTACTTC. Residues: CASTSSGGRAETQYF.

This clonotype came up a few times. CDR3 in amino acids: CASSPPMQGGTRGTEAFF. For the CDR3, the DNA is TGTGCCAGCTCACCACCGATGCAGGGAGGGACCCGCGGCACTGAAGCTTTCTTT. The chain recombines TRBV18 with TRBJ1-1; D perhaps matches TRBD1 (5 bases). This CDR3 comprises 18 residues. V was trimmed by 0 bases and J by 4 bases, leaving 21 bases between them. From germline, CDR1 is KGHSH and CDR2 LQKENI.

The chain carries TRBV7-9 and TRBJ2-1, with 7 bases lining up with TRBD2. The CDR3 has 19 residues. CDR1 is SEHNR and CDR2 is FQNEAQ in the germline V gene (reference sequence). V gave up 5 bases and J gave up 1 base; unmatched junction bases: 17. The CDR3 DNA reads TGTGCCAGCAGCCGGCCGAGCGGGACCCGGGATGGGTCCTACAATGAGCAGTTCTTC. This sequence encodes CASSRPSGTRDGSYNEQFF.

The chain recombines TRBV19 with TRBJ2-5, with D maybe TRBD2 (5 bases). The V gene lost 6 bases and the J gene lost 2 bases, with 10 bases spanning the gap. Germline values: CDR1 LNHDA, CDR2 SQIVND (reference sequence). The CDR3 is made up of 13 amino acids. The CDR3 spells CASRTPGQETQYF. The CDR3 bases are TGTGCCAGTAGGACTCCGGGACAAGAGACCCAGTACTTC.

This clonotype was counted ten times or more. CDR3 region: CASSQGLTGNTDTQYF. The CDR3 DNA sequence: TGCGCCAGCAGCCAAGGGTTGACCGGGAACACAGATACGCAGTATTTT. The chain links TRBV4-1 to TRBJ2-3, with D maybe TRBD2 (5 bases). Germline CDR1 and CDR2: MGHRA and YSYEKL. Trimming pared 1 base from V and 2 bases from J, leaving 13 bases between. The CDR3 is made up of 16 amino acids.

This clonotype was recorded a few times. The V gene is TRBV29-1, the J gene TRBJ2-7, with D perhaps matching TRBD2 (6 bases). The germline gives CDR1 SQVTM, CDR2 ANQGSEA. This CDR3 comprises 13 residues. The V gene lost 4 bases and the J gene lost 7 bases, with 17 bases spanning the gap. This chain's CDR3 is CSVVQKVGGEQYF. The CDR3 DNA follows: TGCAGCGTTGTCCAGAAAGTCGGGGGTGAGCAGTACTTC.

The genes are TRBV5-1 and TRBJ1-4; the match to TRBD1 covers 8 bases. The CDR3 contains 16 residues. Germline V lookup: CDR1 SGHRS, CDR2 YFSETQ. The ends lost 4 bases at V and 3 bases at J; junction bases unmatched: 8. CDR3 DNA: TGCGCCAGCAGCCAAGGACAGGGTGCCCCTAATGAAAAACTGTTTTTT. It specifies CASSQGQGAPNEKLFF.

The rearrangement uses TRBV5-1 and TRBJ1-6, with D perhaps matching TRBD1 (5 bases). V lost 4 bases to trimming and J lost 5 bases, with 13 bases between them. CDR1 and CDR2 from the germline V gene are SGHRS and YFSETQ. The CDR3 sequence is 15 residues long. The CDR3 is CASSPGPLNNSPLHF. In DNA, the CDR3 is TGCGCCAGCAGCCCGGGACCGCTGAATAATTCACCCCTCCACTTT.

This rearrangement joins TRBV5-1 to TRBJ2-3; 7 bases align to TRBD2. Germline V lookup: CDR1 SGHRS, CDR2 YFSETQ. Trimming removed 4 bases from V and 1 base from J; junction bases left unmatched: 9. The CDR3 contains 16 residues. The CDR3 loop is CASSPQPAGGTDTQYF. CDR3 coding DNA: TGCGCCAGCAGCCCCCAGCCGGCGGGGGGCACAGATACGCAGTATTTT.

This clonotype was seen more than once but under ten times. V usage is TRBV18 and J usage is TRBJ2-7; 10 positions match TRBD1. The CDR3 runs 17 residues. CDR1 is KGHSH and CDR2 is LQKENI in the germline V gene. V was clipped by 4 bases and J by 0 bases; unmatched bases: 9. The CDR3 sequence is CASSRTGGRTGSYEQYF. For the CDR3, the DNA is TGTGCCAGCTCACGGACAGGGGGTAGGACGGGCTCCTACGAGCAGTACTTC.

CDR3 amino acids: CASSQDQVARDTEAFF. The DNA for the CDR3 is TGCGCCAGCAGCCAAGATCAGGTAGCTAGGGACACTGAAGCTTTCTTT. The gene calls are TRBV4-3 and TRBJ1-1; D is ambiguous. From germline, CDR1 is LGHNA and CDR2 YSLEER. The V end lost 0 bases, the J end lost 3 bases, and 14 bases lay between the germline ends. This CDR3 has 16 residues.

Ten or more counts support this clonotype. Written as DNA, the CDR3 is TGCAGCGTTGGGTATGGGGGGAGTACAGATACGCAGTATTTT. It codes for CSVGYGGSTDTQYF. The chain has TRBV29-1 and TRBJ2-3; the D gene is possibly TRBD2 (6 bases). CDR3 size: 14 residues. V lost 4 bases to trimming and J lost 3 bases, with 14 bases between them. The germline gives CDR1 SQVTM, CDR2 ANQGSEA.

A few counts support this clonotype. The V and J genes are TRBV18 and TRBJ1-2; no firm D call. This CDR3 has 14 residues. The germline V gene encodes CDR1 KGHSH and CDR2 LQKENI. Trimming pared 2 bases from V and 0 bases from J, leaving 7 bases between. CDR3 sequence reads: CASSPEGSNYGYTF. The CDR3 bases are TGTGCCAGCTCACCAGAGGGTTCTAACTATGGCTACACCTTC.

This clonotype has a count of ten or more. V is TRBV7-9 and J is TRBJ2-3, with TRBD1 as a possible D gene (5 bases). The CDR3 covers 13 residues. V shed 2 bases and J shed 4 bases, with 7 bases lying between them. Germline V gene data show CDR1 as SEHNR and CDR2 as FQNEAQ (reference sequence). In DNA form, the CDR3 reads TGTGCCAGCAGCTTAAGGGGCGCAGATACGCAGTATTTT. It encodes CASSLRGADTQYF.

The J gene is TRBJ1-1, the V gene TRBV30; perhaps TRBD1 as D (5 bases). This CDR3 has 13 residues. The V gene's germline CDR1 is GTSNPN and CDR2 SVGIG (reference sequence). The ends were cut back, 2 bases at V and 4 bases at J, with 11 bases in the middle. CDR3 residues: CAWSRGPGTEAFF. The CDR3 DNA is TGTGCCTGGAGTCGGGGCCCTGGCACTGAAGCTTTCTTT.

This chain links TRBV4-1 with TRBJ1-5, with D unresolved. CDR1 and CDR2 (germline): MGHRA, YSYEKL. V lost 7 bases to trimming and J lost 6 bases, with 16 bases between them. This CDR3 is built from 14 residues. DNA for the CDR3: TGCGCCAGCAAAACCAAAACCGGAGGTCAGCCCCAGCATTTT. This codes for CASKTKTGGQPQHF.